There are many counts of the clone carrying this T cell receptor (beta chain). Its antigen remains unknown. This sample is part of a study of breast tumors, draining lymph nodes, adjacent tissues. Study-level points and caveats: The lymph node origin of tumor T cells was framed as consistent with a hypothesis, not demonstrated. Most tumor T cells seemingly derive from lymph node, then expand in tumor. Tumor and nontumor repertoires were significantly more similar in luminal-like than in basal-like breast cancer.

Germline lookup yields CDR1 SQVTM and CDR2 ANQGSEA. This CDR3 has 13 amino acids. V lost 4 bases and J lost 1, with 10 bases in between. Breast cancer patients provided tissue from their axillary draining lymph nodes. TCRdb re-derived calls from the multiplex PCR reads in MiXCR, one entry per CDR3 protein. The top ten clones hold roughly 2.7% of a sample with some 150,000 distinct CDR3 sequences, around 22% of them seen once. The clonotype was recovered from a female donor with breast cancer. Some clones in this sample may be carry-over from other donors' samples. The sequenced sample consisted of axillary lymph node tissue. The chain recombines TRBV29-1 with TRBJ1-2; no firm D call. CDR3 residues: CSVVEDLNYGYTF. In DNA form, the CDR3 reads TGCAGCGTTGTGGAAGACCTTAACTATGGCTACACCTTC.